This T cell receptor (beta chain) emerged from a study of T cell changes during pregnancy in multiple sclerosis. Germline CDR1 is MNHNS and CDR2 is SASEGT. The CDR3 spans 14 residues. V dropped 6 bases and J dropped 6 bases, with 14 bases sitting between them. Sequenced by immunoSEQ multiplex PCR; TCRdb stores in-frame clones only, minus some. This sample yields 20,000 to 30,000 clones, of which roughly nine tenths are seen a single time; roughly 15% belongs to the top ten. By its share, this clone is medium-sized. Sequenced material: CD8+ T cells from peripheral blood mononuclear cells, taken in the second trimester of pregnancy. The chain has TRBV6-1 and TRBJ2-2; weak D call: TRBD2 (6 bases). The clonotype was recovered from a female donor with multiple sclerosis, enrolled in a pregnancy study. DNA for the CDR3: TGTGCCAGCAGGGACGGACTACTCTCCGGGGAGCTGTTTTTT. Its translation is CASRDGLLSGELFF.